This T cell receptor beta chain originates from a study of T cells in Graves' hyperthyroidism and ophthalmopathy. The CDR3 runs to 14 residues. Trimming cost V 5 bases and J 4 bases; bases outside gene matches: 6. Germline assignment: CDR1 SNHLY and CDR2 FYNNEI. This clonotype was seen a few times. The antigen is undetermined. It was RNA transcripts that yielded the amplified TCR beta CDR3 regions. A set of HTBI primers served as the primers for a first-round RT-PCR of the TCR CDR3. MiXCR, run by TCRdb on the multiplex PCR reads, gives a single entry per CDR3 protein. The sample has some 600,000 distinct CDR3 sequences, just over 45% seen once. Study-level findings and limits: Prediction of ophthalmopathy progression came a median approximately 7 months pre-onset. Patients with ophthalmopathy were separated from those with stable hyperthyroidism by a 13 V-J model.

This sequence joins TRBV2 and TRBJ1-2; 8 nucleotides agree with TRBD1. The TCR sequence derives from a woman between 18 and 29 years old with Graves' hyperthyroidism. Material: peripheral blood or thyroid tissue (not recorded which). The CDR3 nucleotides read TGTGCCAGCAGTTACACAGGGGGAGGCTATGGCTACACCTTC. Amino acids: CASSYTGGGYGYTF.